Below, one TCR beta chain is given with its context. The antigen is not known. The protocol was immunoSEQ multiplex PCR, while the TCRdb copy is restricted to in-frame clones and leaves out a portion. The sample yields roughly 20,000 clones, roughly 80% seen once. V lost 2 bases, J lost 5 bases, and 13 bases lay in between. This CDR3 contains 16 residues. Germline assignment: CDR1 SNHLY and CDR2 FYNNEI. The source of the sample is a study of PD-1 blockade in classical Hodgkin lymphoma. Study-level results: Reports described newly diagnosed patients as having lower baseline TCR diversity than healthy donors.

Stated time point: cycle 4 day 1 (C4D1), after less than 7 weeks of nivolumab. Brentuximab vedotin exposure varied, and every patient relapsed after autologous stem cell transplantation. The CD4+ T cells used were purified from thawed PBMCs through magnetic negative selection. V and J are TRBV2 and TRBJ1-6; D gene ambiguous. This sequence was found in a human donor with classical Hodgkin lymphoma. Sequenced here: CD4+ T cells from blood, sampled before the fourth cycle of nivolumab. CDR3 protein: CASSENRQINNSPLHF. As DNA, the CDR3 is TGTGCCAGCAGTGAAAACAGACAAATTAATAATTCACCCCTCCACTTT.